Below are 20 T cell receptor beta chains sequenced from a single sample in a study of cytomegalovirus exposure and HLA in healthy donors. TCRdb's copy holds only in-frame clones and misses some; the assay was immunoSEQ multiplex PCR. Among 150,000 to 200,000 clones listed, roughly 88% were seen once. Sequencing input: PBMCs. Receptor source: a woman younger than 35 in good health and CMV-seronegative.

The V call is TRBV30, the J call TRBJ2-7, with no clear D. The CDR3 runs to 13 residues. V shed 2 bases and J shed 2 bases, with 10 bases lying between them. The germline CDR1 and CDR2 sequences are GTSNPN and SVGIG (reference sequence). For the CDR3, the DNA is TGTGCCTGGAGTTCCGGGTCGCCCTACGAGCAGTACTTC. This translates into CAWSSGSPYEQYF.

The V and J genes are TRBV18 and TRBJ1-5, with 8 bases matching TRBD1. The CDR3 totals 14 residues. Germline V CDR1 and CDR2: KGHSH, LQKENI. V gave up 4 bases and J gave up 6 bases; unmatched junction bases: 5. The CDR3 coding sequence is TGTGCCAGCTCACGGACAGGGATCGTTCAGCCCCAGCATTTT. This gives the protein CASSRTGIVQPQHF.

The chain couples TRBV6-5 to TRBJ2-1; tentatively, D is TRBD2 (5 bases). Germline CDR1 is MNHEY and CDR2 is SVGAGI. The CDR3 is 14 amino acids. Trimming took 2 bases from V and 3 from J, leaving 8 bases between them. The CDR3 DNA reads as TGTGCCAGCAGTTACGCGGGCCGCTACAATGAGCAGTTCTTC. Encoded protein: CASSYAGRYNEQFF.

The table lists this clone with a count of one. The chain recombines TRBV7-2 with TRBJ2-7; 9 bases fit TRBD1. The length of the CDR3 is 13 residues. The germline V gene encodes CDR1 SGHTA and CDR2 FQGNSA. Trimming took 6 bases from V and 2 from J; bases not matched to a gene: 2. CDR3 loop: CASSRTGAYEQYF. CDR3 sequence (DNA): TGTGCCAGCAGTAGGACAGGGGCCTACGAGCAGTACTTC.

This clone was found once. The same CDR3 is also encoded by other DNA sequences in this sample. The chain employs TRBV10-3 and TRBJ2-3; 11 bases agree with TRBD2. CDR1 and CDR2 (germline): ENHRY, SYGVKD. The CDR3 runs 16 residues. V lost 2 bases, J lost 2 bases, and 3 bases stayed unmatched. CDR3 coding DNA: TGTGCCATCAGTGAGGGGACTAGCGGTTCCACAGATACGCAGTATTTT. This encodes CAISEGTSGSTDTQYF.

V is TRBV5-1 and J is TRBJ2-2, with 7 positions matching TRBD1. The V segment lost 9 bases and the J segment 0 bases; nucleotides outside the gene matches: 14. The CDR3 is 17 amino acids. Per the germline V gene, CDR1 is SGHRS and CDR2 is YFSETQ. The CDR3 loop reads CATFVGDSRSNTGELFF. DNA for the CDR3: TGCGCCACCTTCGTAGGGGACAGCAGATCGAACACCGGGGAGCTGTTTTTT.

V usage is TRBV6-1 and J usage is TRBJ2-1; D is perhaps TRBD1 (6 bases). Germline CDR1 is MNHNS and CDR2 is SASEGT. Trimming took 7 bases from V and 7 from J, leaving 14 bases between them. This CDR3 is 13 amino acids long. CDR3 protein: CASMGAGANEQFF. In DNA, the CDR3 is TGTGCCAGCATGGGAGCAGGGGCTAATGAGCAGTTCTTC.

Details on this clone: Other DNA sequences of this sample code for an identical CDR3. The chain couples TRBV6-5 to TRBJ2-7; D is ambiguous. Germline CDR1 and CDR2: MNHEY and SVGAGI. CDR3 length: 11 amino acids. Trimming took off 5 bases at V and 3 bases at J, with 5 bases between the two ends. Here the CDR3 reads CASSRDYEQYF. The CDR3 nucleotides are TGTGCCAGCAGTCGCGACTACGAGCAGTACTTC.

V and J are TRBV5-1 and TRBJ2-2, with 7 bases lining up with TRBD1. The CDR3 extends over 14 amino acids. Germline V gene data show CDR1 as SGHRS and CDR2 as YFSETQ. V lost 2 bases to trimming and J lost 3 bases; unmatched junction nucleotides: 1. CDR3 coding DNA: TGCGCCAGCAGCTTAGGGACAGACACCGGGGAGCTGTTTTTT. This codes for CASSLGTDTGELFF. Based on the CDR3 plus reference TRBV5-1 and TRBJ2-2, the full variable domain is KAGVTQTPRYLIKTRGQQVTLSCSPISGHRSVSWYQQTPGQGLQFLFEYFSETQRNKGNFPGRFSGRQFSNSRSEMNVSTLELGDSALYLCASSLGTDTGELFFGEGSRLTVL.

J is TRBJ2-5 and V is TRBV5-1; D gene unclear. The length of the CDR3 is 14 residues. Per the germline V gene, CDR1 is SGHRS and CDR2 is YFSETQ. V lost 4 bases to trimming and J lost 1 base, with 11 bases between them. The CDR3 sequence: CASSPPGSQETQYF. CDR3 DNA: TGCGCCAGCAGCCCTCCCGGGTCCCAAGAGACCCAGTACTTC. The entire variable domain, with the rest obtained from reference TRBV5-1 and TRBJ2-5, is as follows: KAGVTQTPRYLIKTRGQQVTLSCSPISGHRSVSWYQQTPGQGLQFLFEYFSETQRNKGNFPGRFSGRQFSNSRSEMNVSTLELGDSALYLCASSPPGSQETQYFGPGTRLLVL.

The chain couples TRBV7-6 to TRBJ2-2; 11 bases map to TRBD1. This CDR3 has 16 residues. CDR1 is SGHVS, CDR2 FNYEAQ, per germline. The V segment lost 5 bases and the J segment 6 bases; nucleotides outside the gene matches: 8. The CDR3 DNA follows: TGTGCCAGCAGCCCCCCGGGACAGGGGGTCCCCGGGGAGCTGTTTTTT. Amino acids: CASSPPGQGVPGELFF.

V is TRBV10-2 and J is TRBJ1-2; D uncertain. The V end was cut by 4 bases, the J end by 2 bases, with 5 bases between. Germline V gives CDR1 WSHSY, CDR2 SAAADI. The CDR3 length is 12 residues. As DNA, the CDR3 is TGCGCCAGCAGTGGGGCCAACTATGGCTACACCTTC. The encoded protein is CASSGANYGYTF.

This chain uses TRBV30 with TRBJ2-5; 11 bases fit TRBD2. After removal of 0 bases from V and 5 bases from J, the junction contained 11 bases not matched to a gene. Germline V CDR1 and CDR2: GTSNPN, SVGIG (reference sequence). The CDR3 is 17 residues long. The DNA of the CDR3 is TGTGCCTGGAGTGTACGGTTAGGGCTAGCGGGGGGTGAGACCCAGTACTTC. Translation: CAWSVRLGLAGGETQYF.

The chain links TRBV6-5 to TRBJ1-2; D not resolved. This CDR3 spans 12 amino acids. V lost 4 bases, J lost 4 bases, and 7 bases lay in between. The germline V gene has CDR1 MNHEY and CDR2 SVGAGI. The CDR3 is CASSSGTYGYTF. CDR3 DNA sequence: TGTGCCAGCAGTTCGGGAACCTATGGCTACACCTTC.

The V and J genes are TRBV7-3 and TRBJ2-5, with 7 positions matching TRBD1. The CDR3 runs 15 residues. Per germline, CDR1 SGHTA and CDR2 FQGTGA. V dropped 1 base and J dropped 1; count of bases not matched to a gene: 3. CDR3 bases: TGTGCCAGCAGCTTAAACAGGGGTCTCCAAGAGACCCAGTACTTC. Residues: CASSLNRGLQETQYF. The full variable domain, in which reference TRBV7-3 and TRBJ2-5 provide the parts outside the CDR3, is GAGVSQTPSNKVTEKGKYVELRCDPISGHTALYWYRQSLGQGPEFLIYFQGTGAADDSGLPNDRFFAVRPEGSVSTLKIQRTERGDSAVYLCASSLNRGLQETQYFGPGTRLLVL.

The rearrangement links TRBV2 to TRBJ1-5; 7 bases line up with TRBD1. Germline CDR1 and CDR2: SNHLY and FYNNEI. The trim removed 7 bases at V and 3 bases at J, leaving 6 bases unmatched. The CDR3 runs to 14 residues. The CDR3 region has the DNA TGTGCCAGCATTCTCGACAGGGCCAATCAGCCCCAGCATTTT. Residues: CASILDRANQPQHF. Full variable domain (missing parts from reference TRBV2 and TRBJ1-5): EPEVTQTPSHQVTQMGQEVILRCVPISNHLYFYWYRQILGQKVEFLVSFYNNEISEKSEIFDDQFSVERPDGSNFTLKIRSTKLEDSAMYFCASILDRANQPQHFGDGTRLSIL.

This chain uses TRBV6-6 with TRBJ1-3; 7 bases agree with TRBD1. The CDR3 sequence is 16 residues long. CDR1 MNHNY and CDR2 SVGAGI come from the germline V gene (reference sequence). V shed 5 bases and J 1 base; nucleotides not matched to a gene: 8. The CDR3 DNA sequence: TGTGCCAGCAGTACTACAGGGGAGATATCTGGAAACACCATATATTTT. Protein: CASSTTGEISGNTIYF.

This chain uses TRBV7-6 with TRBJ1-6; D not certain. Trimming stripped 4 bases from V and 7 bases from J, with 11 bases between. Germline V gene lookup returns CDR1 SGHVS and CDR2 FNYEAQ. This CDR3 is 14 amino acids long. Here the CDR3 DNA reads TGTGCCAGCAGCTATACAGAACCGAATTCACCCCTCCACTTT. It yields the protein CASSYTEPNSPLHF. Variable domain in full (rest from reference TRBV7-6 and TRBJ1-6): GAGVSQSPRYKVTKRGQDVALRCDPISGHVSLYWYRQALGQGPEFLTYFNYEAQQDKSGLPNDRFSAERPEGSISTLTIQRTEQRDSAMYRCASSYTEPNSPLHFGNGTRLTVT.

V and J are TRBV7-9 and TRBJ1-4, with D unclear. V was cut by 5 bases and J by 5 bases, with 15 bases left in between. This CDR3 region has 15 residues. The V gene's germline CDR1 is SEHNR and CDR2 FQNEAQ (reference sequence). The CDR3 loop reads CASSPQLAHNEKLFF. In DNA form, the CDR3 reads TGTGCCAGCAGCCCGCAGTTGGCCCACAATGAAAAACTGTTTTTT.

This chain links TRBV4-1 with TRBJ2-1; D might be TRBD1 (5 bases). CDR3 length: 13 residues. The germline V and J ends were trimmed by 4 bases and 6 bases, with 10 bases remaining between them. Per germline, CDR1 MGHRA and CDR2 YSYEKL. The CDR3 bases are TGCGCCAGCAGCCCGACAGCGCGCAATGAGCAGTTCTTC. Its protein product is CASSPTARNEQFF.